The TCR beta chain described here comes from a study of blood T cell repertoires in COVID-19 (dated by TCRdb to 2019 to 2021). For context, the study as a whole: Samples covering the acute and convalescent phases of COVID-19 were provided by collaborators in the United States, Italy and Spain. The material from the prospective study consisted of cDNA or gDNA derived from T cells, B-cell-depleted T cells, or PBMCs. Subjects who had been exposed to COVID-19, were actively infected with it, or had recovered from it provided the deeply sampled blood TCRbeta repertoires that made up the dataset. The repertoires were made available in a free public database intended to serve as a resource for research on the immune response to SARS-CoV-2. The samples were drawn from two sources: the first 160 participants of the ongoing ImmuneRACE study, and 1,000 to 1,500 subjects contributed by 6 global collaborators. The sample metadata nearly always contained a de-identified subject ID, COVID-19 status, age in years and sex. Where available, HLA class I and class II types were obtained from metadata supplied by the sample provider rather than from assay-based typing. General findings and caveats noted by the study authors: The quantity of clinical and demographic metadata differed by source and by participant and was supplied without curation.

According to the germline V gene (reference sequence), CDR1 reads MNHEY and CDR2 reads SMNVEV. The CDR3, from cysteine to phenylalanine, totals 16 residues. CDR3 DNA is the only sequence kept; it has 48 bases, read in frame from the first base. Here V drops 2 bases and J drops 10 bases, and the junction holds 11 bases not matched to any gene. Whole blood was collected in K2EDTA tubes by collaborating institutions according to the institutions' own protocols. For TCRbeta analysis, collaborator samples were shipped as frozen whole blood, as isolated PBMCs, or as DNA extracted from either sample type. TCRbeta CDR3 regions were amplified from genomic DNA by means of the immunoSEQ Assay, a bias-controlled multiplex PCR. Processing in the source paper ran as follows. Nucleated cell counts per sample were estimated from amplification of reference gene primers within the assay. To quantify the absolute abundance of each unique TCRbeta CDR3 rearrangement, sequence reads were collapsed and filtered. For each sample, productive Simpson clonality was calculated as the square root of Simpson's diversity index over productive rearrangements. The source is immuneACCESS, and TCRdb retained only in-frame sequences with V and J called. Part of the clones is not carried over; for the studies checked, unresolved V genes explain less than half of this, and the remainder is unexplained. V, J and clone size derive from that table, while D and trimming were established from the DNA sequence. The sample table lists roughly 150,000 clones, just under 80% of them with a count of one. Together, the top ten hold more than 11% of the sample.

This clone was seen a few times. This receptor's antigen is unknown. The sample holds no much larger clone one base away, and base qualities are not on file. This clonotype originated in a woman older than 75 with acute or convalescent COVID-19. Rearrangement joined TRBV27 to TRBJ1-6; 7 bases in the middle match TRBD1. The source material was peripheral blood. This receptor carries the CDR3 CASSLEGGGGRSPLHF. The bases are TGTGCCAGCAGTTTAGAGGGAGGAGGGGGCAGGTCACCCCTCCACTTT.